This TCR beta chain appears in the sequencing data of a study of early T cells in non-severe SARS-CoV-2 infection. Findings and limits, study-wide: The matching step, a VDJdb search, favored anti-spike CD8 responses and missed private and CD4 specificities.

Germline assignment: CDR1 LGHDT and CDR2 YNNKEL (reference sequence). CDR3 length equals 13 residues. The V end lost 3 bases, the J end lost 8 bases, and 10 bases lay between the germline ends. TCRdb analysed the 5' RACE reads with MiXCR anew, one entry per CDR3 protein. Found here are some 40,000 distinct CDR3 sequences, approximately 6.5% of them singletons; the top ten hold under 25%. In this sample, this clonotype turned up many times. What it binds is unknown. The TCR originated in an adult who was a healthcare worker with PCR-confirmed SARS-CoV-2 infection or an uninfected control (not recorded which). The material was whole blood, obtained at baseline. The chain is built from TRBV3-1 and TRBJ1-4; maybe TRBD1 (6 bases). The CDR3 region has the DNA TGTGCCAGCAGCCAGAATGGACAGGAAAAACTGTTTTTT. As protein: CASSQNGQEKLFF.